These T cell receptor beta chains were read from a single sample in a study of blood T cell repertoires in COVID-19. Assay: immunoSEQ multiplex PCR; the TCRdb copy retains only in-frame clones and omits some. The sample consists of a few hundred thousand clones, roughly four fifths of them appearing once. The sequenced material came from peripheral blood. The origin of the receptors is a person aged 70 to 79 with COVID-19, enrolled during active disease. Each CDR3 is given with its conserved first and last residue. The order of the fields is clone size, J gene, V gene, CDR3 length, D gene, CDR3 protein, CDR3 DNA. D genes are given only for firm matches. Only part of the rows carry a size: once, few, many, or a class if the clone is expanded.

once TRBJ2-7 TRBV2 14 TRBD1 CASSIRDRGHEQYF TGTGCCAGCAGTATCCGGGACAGGGGTCACGAGCAGTACTTC
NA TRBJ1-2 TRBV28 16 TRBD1 CASSPPPRQGLYGYTF TGTGCCAGCAGTCCACCCCCCCGACAGGGATTATATGGCTACACCTTC
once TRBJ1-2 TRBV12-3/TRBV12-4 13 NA CASSLGGGLGYTF TGTGCCAGCAGTTTAGGAGGAGGGCTTGGCTACACCTTC
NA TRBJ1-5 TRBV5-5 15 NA CASSLNVYSNQPQHF TGTGCCAGCAGCTTAAATGTCTATAGCAATCAGCCCCAGCATTTT
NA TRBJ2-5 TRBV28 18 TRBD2 CASLRLGLAANKQETQYF TGTGCCAGCCTCCGGTTGGGACTAGCGGCGAATAAACAAGAGACCCAGTACTTC
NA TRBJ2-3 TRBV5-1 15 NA CASSKDSYGTDTQYF TGCGCCAGCAGCAAGGACAGTTATGGCACAGATACGCAGTATTTT
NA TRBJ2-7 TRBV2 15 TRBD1 CASLRDLGQVYEQYF TGTGCCAGCCTTCGGGATTTGGGACAGGTTTACGAGCAGTACTTC
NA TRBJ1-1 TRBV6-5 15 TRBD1 CASRNDRGENTEAFF TGTGCCAGCAGAAACGACAGGGGTGAAAACACTGAAGCTTTCTTT
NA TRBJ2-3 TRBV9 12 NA CASSVSDDTQYF TGTGCCAGCAGCGTAAGCGACGATACGCAGTATTTT
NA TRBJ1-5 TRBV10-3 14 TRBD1 CAIWTGGFGQPQHF TGTGCCATTTGGACAGGGGGTTTTGGTCAGCCCCAGCATTTT